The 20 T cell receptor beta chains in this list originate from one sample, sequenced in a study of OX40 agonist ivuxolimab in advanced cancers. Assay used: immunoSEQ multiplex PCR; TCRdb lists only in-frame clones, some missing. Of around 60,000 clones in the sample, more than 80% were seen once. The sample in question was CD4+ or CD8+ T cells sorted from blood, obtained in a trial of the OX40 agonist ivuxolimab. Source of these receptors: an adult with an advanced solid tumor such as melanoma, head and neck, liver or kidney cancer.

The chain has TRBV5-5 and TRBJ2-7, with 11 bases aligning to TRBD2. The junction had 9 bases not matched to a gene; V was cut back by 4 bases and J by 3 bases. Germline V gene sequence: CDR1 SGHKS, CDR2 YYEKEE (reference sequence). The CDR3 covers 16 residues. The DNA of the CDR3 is TGTGCCAGCAGCCAAGAACTAGCGGGAGATCTCTACGAGCAGTACTTC. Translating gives CASSQELAGDLYEQYF.

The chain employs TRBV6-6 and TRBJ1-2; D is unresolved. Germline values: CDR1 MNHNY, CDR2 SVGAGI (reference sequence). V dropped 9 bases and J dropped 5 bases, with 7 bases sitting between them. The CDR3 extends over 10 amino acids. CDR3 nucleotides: TGTGCCAGTCAAGGATATGGCTACACCTTC. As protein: CASQGYGYTF.

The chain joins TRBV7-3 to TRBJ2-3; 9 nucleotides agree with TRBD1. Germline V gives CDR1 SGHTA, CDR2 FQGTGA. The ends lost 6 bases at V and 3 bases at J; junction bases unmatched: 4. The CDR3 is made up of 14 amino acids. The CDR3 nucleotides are TGTGCCAGCAGTCGGGACAGGGCGACAGATACGCAGTATTTT. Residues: CASSRDRATDTQYF.

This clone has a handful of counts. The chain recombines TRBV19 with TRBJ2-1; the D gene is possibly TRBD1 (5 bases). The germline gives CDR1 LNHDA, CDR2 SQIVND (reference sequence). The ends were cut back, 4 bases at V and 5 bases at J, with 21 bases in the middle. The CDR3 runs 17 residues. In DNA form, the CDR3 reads TGTGCCAGTAGTAAAGGGGTATATCGGACATCGAACAATGAGCAGTTCTTC. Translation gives CASSKGVYRTSNNEQFF.

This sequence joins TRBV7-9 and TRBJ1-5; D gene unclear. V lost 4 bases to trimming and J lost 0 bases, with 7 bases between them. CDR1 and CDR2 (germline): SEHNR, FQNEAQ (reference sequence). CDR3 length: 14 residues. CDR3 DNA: TGTGCCAGCAGCTCGACGGTTAGCAATCAGCCCCAGCATTTT. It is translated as CASSSTVSNQPQHF.

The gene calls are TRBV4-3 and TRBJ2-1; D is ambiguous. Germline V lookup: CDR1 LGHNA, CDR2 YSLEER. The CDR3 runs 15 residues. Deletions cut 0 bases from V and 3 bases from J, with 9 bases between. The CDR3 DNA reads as TGCGCCAGCAGCCAAGAGCCAAGTTTCTACAATGAGCAGTTCTTC. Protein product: CASSQEPSFYNEQFF.

CDR3 coding DNA: TGCGCCAGCAGCTTGATCTCCTACACCGGGGAGCTGTTTTTT. Translation gives CASSLISYTGELFF. The chain recombines TRBV5-1 with TRBJ2-2, with D uncertain. The germline gives CDR1 SGHRS, CDR2 YFSETQ. The V end lost 1 base, the J end lost 3 bases, and 7 bases lay between the germline ends. This CDR3 spans 14 amino acids.

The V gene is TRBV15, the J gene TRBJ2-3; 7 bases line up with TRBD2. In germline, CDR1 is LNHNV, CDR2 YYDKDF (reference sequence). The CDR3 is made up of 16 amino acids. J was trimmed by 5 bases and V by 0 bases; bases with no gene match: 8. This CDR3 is CATSRDLAGVVDTQYF. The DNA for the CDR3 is TGTGCCACCAGCAGAGATCTGGCGGGAGTGGTAGATACGCAGTATTTT.

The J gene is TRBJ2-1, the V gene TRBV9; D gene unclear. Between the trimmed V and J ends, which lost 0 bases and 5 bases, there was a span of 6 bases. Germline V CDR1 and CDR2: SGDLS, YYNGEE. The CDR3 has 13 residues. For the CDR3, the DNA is TGTGCCAGCAGCGTAGGCAGAAACAATGAGCAGTTCTTC. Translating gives CASSVGRNNEQFF.

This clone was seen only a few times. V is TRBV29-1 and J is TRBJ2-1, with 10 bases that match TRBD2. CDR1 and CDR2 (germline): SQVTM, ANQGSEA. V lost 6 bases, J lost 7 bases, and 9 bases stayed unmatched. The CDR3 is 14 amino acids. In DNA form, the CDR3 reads TGCAGCGTAAGGACTAGCGGCGGTAGGAATGAGCAGTTCTTC. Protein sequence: CSVRTSGGRNEQFF.

DNA of the CDR3: TGTGCCAGCAGCTTCGGGCGGGGGCAGGAGACCCAGTACTTC. Translating gives CASSFGRGQETQYF. The chain combines TRBV7-7 with TRBJ2-5; D may be TRBD2 (7 bases). Germline CDR1 SSHAT, CDR2 FNYEAQ (reference sequence). CDR3 length: 14 residues. With 3 bases removed from V and 5 bases from J, the gap between germline ends came to 13 bases.

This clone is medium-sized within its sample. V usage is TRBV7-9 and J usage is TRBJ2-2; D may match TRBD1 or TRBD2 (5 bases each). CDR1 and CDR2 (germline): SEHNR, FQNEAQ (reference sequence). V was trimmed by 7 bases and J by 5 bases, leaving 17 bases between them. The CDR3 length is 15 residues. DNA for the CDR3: TGTGCCAGCATCAAACGGGACCATGCGACCGGGGAGCTGTTTTTT. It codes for CASIKRDHATGELFF.

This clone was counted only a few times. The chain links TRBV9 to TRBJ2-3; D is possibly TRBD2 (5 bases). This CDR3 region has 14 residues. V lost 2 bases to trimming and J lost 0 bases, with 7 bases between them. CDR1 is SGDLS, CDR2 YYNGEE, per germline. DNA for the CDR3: TGTGCCAGCAGCGTGGCTAGCAGCACAGATACGCAGTATTTT. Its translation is CASSVASSTDTQYF.

CDR3 protein: CASSYSWATSQETQYF. CDR3 sequence (DNA): TGTGCCAGCAGTTACTCCTGGGCGACTAGTCAAGAGACCCAGTACTTC. The chain is built from TRBV6-6 and TRBJ2-5; D is perhaps TRBD2 (6 bases). The CDR3 contains 16 residues. The V end was cut by 0 bases, the J end by 2 bases, with 13 bases between. Per germline, CDR1 MNHNY and CDR2 SVGAGI (reference sequence).

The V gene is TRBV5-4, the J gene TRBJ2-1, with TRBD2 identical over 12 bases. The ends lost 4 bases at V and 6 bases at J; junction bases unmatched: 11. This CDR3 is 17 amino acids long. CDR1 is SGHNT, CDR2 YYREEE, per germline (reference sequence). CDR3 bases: TGTGCCAGCAGCCAGATAACGACTAGCGGGAGTTCCAATGAGCAGTTCTTC. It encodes CASSQITTSGSSNEQFF.

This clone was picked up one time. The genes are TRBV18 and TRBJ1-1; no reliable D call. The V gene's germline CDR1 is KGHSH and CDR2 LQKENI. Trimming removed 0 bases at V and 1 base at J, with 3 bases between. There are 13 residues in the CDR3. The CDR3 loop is CASSPPGNTEAFF. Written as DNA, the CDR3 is TGTGCCAGCTCACCACCGGGGAACACTGAAGCTTTCTTT. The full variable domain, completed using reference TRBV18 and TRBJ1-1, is NAGVMQNPRHLVRRRGQEARLRCSPMKGHSHVYWYRQLPEEGLKFMVYLQKENIIDESGMPKERFSAEFPKEGPSILRIQQVVRGDSAAYFCASSPPGNTEAFFGQGTRLTVV.

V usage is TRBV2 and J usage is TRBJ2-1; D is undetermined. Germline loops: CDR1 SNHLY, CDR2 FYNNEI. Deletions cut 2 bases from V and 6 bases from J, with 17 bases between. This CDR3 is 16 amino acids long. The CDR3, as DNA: TGTGCCAGCAGTGAATACCCAGCCCCATCGGGCAATGAGCAGTTCTTC. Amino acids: CASSEYPAPSGNEQFF.

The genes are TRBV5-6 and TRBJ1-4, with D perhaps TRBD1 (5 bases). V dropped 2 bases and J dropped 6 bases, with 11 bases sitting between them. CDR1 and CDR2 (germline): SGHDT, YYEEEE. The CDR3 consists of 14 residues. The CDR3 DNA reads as TGTGCCAGCAGCTTTAGGGCAGGGTATGAAAAACTGTTTTTT. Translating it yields CASSFRAGYEKLFF.

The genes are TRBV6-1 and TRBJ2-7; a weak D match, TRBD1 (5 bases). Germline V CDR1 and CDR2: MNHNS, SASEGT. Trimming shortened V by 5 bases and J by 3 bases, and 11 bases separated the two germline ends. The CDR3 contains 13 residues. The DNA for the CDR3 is TGTGCCAGCAGTCCCCGCAGGGACTACGAGCAGTACGTC. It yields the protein CASSPRRDYEQYV.

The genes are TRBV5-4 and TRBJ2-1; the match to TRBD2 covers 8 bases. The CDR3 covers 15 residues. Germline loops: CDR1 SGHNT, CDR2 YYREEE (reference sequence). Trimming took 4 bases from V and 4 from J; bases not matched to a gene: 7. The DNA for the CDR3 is TGTGCCAGCAGCCCCCCCGGGACTAGGTACAATGAGCAGTTCTTC. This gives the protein CASSPPGTRYNEQFF.